This TCR beta chain was observed in a study of cytomegalovirus exposure and HLA in healthy donors. Study-wide findings and caveats: As was reported, the classifier diagnosed cytomegalovirus status with high specificity and sensitivity.

This clone was observed a few times. Its antigen is undetermined. Germline V gene data show CDR1 as MNHEY and CDR2 as SVGAGI. The CDR3 extends over 16 amino acids. V shed 0 bases and J shed 1 base, with 7 bases lying between them. Some clones are missing from TCRdb's copy, which holds only in-frame ones; the method was immunoSEQ multiplex PCR. Among more than 300,000 clones listed, 80% to 90% were seen once. The gene calls are TRBV6-5 and TRBJ1-6; D is possibly TRBD1 (5 bases). Source material: PBMCs. The clonotype comes from a woman under 30 in good health and CMV-seronegative. The CDR3 spells CASSYSDSSYNSPLHF. The CDR3 DNA follows: TGTGCCAGCAGTTACTCAGACAGTTCCTATAATTCACCCCTCCACTTT.